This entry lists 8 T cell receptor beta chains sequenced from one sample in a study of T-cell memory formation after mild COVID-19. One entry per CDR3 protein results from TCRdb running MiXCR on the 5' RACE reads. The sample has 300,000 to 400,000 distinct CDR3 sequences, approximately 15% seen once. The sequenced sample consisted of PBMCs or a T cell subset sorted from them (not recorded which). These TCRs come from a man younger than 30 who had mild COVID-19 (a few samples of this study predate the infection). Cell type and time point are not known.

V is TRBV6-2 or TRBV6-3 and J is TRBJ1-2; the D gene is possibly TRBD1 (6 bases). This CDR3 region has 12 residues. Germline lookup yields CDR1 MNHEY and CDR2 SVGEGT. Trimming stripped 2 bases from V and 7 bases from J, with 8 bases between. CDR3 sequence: CASSYRTAGYTF. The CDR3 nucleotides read TGTGCCAGCAGTTACCGGACAGCTGGCTACACCTTC.

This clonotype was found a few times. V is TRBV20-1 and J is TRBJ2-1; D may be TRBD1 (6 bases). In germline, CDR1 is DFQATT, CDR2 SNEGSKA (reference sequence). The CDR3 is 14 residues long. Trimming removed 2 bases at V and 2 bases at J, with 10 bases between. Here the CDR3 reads CSARKGGPYNEQFF. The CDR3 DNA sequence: TGCAGTGCTAGAAAAGGGGGTCCCTACAATGAGCAGTTCTTC.

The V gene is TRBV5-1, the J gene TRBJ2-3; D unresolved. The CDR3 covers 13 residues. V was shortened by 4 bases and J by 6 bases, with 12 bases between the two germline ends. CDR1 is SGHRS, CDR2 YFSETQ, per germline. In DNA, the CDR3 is TGCGCCAGCAGCGACGGTTTATCCGATACGCAGTATTTT. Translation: CASSDGLSDTQYF.

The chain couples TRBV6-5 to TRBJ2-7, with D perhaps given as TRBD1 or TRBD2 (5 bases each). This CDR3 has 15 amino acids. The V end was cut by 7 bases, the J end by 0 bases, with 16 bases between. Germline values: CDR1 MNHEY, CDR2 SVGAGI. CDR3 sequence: CASIRRVGDSYEQYF. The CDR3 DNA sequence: TGTGCCAGCATTAGGCGGGTGGGGGACTCCTACGAGCAGTACTTC.

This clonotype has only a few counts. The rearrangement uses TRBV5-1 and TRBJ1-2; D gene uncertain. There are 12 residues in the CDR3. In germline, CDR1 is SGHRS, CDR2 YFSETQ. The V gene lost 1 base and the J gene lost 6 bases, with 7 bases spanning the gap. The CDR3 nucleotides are TGCGCCAGCAGCTTGTGGGGAAATGGCTACACCTTC. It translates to CASSLWGNGYTF.

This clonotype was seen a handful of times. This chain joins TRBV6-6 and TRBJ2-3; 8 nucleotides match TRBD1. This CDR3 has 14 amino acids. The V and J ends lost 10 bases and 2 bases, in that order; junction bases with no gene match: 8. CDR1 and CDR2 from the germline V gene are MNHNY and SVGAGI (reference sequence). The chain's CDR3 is CATKTGGPTDTQYF. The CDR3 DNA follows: TGTGCCACCAAAACAGGGGGGCCCACAGATACGCAGTATTTT.

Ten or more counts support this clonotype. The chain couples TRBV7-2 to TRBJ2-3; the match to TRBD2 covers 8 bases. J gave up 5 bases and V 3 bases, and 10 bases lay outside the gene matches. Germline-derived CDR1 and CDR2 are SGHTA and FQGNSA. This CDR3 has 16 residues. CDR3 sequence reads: CASSFYAGGGGDTQYF. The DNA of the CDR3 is TGTGCCAGCAGCTTCTACGCGGGGGGAGGGGGAGATACGCAGTATTTT.

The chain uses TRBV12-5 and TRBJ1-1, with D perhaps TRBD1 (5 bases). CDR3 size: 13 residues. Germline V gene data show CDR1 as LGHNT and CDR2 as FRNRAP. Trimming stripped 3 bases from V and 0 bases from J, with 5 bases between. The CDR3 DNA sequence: TGTGCTAGTGGTTTCAGGGTGAACACTGAAGCTTTCTTT. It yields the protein CASGFRVNTEAFF. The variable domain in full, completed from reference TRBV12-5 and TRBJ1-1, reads DARVTQTPRHKVTEMGQEVTMRCQPILGHNTVFWYRQTMMQGLELLAYFRNRAPLDDSGMPKDRFSAEMPDATLATLKIQPSEPRDSAVYFCASGFRVNTEAFFGQGTRLTVV.